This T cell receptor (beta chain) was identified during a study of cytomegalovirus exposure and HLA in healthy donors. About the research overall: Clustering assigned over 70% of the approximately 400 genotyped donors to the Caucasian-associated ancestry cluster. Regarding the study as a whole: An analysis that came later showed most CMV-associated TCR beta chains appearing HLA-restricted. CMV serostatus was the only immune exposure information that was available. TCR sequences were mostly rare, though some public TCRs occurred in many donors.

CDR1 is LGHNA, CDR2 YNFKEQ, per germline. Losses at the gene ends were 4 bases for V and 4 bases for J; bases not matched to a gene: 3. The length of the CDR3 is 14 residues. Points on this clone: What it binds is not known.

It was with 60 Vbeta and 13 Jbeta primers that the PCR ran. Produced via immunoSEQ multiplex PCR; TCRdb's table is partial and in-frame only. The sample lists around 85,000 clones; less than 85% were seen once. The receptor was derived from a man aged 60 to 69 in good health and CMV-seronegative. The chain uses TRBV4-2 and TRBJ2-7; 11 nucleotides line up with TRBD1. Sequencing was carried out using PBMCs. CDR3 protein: CASSRRDRGYEQYF. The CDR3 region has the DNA TGTGCCAGCAGCCGCCGGGACAGGGGGTACGAGCAGTACTTC.